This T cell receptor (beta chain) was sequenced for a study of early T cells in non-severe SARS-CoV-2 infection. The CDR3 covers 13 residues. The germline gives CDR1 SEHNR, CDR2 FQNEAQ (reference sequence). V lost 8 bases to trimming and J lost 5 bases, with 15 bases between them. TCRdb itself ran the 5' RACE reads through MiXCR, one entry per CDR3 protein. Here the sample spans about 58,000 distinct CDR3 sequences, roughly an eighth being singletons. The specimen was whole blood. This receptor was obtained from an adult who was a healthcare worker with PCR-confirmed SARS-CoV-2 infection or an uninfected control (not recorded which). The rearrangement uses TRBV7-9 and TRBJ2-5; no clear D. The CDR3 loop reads CASSPSGVETQYF. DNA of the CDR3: TGTGCCAGCTCCCCTTCAGGAGTGGAGACCCAGTACTTC.